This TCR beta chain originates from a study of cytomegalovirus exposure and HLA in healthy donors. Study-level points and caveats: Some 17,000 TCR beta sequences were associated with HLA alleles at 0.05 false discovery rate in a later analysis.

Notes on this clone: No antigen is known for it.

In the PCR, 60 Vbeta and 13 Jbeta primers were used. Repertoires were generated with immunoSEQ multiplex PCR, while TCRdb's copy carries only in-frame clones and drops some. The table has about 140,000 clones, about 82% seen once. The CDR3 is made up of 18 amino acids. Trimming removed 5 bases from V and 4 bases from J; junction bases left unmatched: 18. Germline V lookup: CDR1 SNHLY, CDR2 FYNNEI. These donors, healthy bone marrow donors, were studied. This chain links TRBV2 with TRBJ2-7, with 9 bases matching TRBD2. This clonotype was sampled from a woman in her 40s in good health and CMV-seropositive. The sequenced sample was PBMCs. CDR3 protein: CASSLRRAAGGPGYEQYF. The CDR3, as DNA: TGTGCCAGCAGTCTCAGGAGGGCGGCGGGAGGGCCCGGATACGAGCAGTACTTC.